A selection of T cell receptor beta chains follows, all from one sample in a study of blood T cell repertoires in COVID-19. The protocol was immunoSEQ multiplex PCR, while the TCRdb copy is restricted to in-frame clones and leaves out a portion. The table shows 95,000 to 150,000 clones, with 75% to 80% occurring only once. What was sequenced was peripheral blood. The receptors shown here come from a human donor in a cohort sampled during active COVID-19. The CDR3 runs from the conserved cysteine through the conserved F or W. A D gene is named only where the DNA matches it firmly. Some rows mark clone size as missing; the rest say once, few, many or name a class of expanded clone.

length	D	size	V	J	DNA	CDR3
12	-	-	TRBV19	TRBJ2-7	TGTGCCAGTACTTCTCAGGGTGGTGAGCAGTACTTC	CASTSQGGEQYF
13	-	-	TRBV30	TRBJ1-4	TGTGCCTGGAGTACAGGACAGAATGAAAAACTGTTTTTT	CAWSTGQNEKLFF
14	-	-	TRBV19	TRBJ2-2	TGTGCCAGTAGTATGTTAGATAGCACCGGGGAGCTGTTTTTT	CASSMLDSTGELFF
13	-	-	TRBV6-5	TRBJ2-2	TGTGCCAGCAGGACGGGATTAACCGGGGAGCTGTTTTTT	CASRTGLTGELFF
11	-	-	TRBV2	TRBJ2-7	TGTGCCACCCAGTTATCCTACGAGCAGTACTTC	CATQLSYEQYF
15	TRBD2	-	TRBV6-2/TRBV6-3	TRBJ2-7	TGTGCCAGCAGTTACTTCCCTAGCGGGAGGGCCGAGCAGTACTTC	CASSYFPSGRAEQYF
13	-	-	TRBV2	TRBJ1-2	TGTGCCAGCAGTTCCGGGACATTGGATGGCTACACCTTC	CASSSGTLDGYTF
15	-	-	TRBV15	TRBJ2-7	TGTGCCACCAGCAGAGATAGGGCGGGGTCCTACGAGCAGTACTTC	CATSRDRAGSYEQYF
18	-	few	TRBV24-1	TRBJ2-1	TGTGCCACCAGTGAGACCGGGACAACGGGTAGCTCCTACAATGAGCAGTTCTTC	CATSETGTTGSSYNEQFF
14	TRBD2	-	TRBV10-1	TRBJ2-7	TGCGCCAGCAGTGAGTCGGGACTAGCTTACGAGCAGTACTTC	CASSESGLAYEQYF
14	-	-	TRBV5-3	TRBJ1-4	TGTGCCAGAAGCTTGGGGGGGCAAGGAGAAAAACTGTTTTTT	CARSLGGQGEKLFF
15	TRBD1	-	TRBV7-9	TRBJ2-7	TGTGCCAGCAGCCCCGGACAGGGTATCTCCTACGAGCAGTACTTC	CASSPGQGISYEQYF
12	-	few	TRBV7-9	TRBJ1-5	TGTGCCAGCAGCTTACTTAATCAGCCCCAGCATTTT	CASSLLNQPQHF
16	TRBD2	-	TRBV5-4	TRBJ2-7	TGTGCCAGCAGCCAGGGACTAGCGGGGGGGCGGTACGAGCAGTACTTC	CASSQGLAGGRYEQYF